The clone carrying this T cell receptor beta chain was detected ten times or more. Trimming stripped 4 bases from V and 0 bases from J, with 7 bases between. Germline CDR1 is SQVTM and CDR2 is ANQGSEA. This CDR3 region has 13 residues. The data belong to a study of patients and donors after allogeneic stem cell transplantation. TCRdb re-called the RT-PCR reads through MiXCR, storing one row per CDR3 protein. Seen here are about a million distinct CDR3 sequences, roughly 18% observed once, and the top ten hold approximately 5.9%. The sequenced material came from blood, either unsorted or a sorted T cell fraction (not recorded which). V and J are TRBV29-1 and TRBJ2-1, with D uncertain. This TCR came from a human donor who was either an allogeneic HSCT recipient or a stem cell or donor lymphocyte infusion donor (not recorded which). It is not recorded whose cells these are; they may come from a transplant donor. Written as DNA, the CDR3 is TGCAGCGTTGGTACATACTCCTACAATGAGCAGTTCTTC. It yields the protein CSVGTYSYNEQFF.